The source of this T cell receptor (beta chain) is a study of blood T cell repertoires in COVID-19. Study information: Samples taken during acute and convalescent COVID-19 were collected in the United States, Italy and Spain. The analysed material was cDNA or gDNA that came from T cells, B-cell-depleted T cells, or PBMCs.

This CDR3 has 14 residues. Germline lookup yields CDR1 SNHLY and CDR2 FYNNEI. The J segment lost 5 bases and the V segment lost 3 bases, leaving 2 bases of the junction unmatched. Comment on this clone: Other nucleotide sequences from this sample produce the same CDR3.

Seattle patient enrollment occurred during active infection, with longitudinal follow-up thereafter. Original methodology: Amplifying reference gene primers gave estimates of nucleated cell counts. This table comes from immunoSEQ multiplex PCR, and its TCRdb copy is limited to in-frame clones, with some not included. D and trimming were read from the DNA, whereas the V and J calls and clone size are those reported in that table. The table lists 300,000 to 450,000 clones, approximately 90% of them singletons, with around 4% in the top ten. The sequence derives from a woman aged 55-75 years with COVID-19, enrolled during active disease. This chain links TRBV2 with TRBJ1-5, with TRBD1 matching 9 bases. Material: peripheral blood. CDR3 protein: CASSEGQGYQPQHF. The CDR3 nucleotides read TGTGCCAGCAGTGAGGGACAGGGCTATCAGCCCCAGCATTTT.